This T cell receptor (beta chain) was identified in a study of T cells in Graves' hyperthyroidism and ophthalmopathy. At the level of the study: Before any treatment, at initial diagnosis, peripheral blood was collected. Notes on the study in general: With a median lead of around 6.7 months before onset, the model predicted ophthalmopathy.

With 5 bases clipped from V and 2 bases from J, the junction kept 4 bases outside the gene matches. The CDR3 loop spans 15 amino acids. The germline CDR1 and CDR2 sequences are SGHRS and YFSETQ. TCR beta CDR3 sequences were amplified from RNA transcripts. HTBI primers drove first-round RT-PCR of the TCR CDR3. Each CDR3 protein gets one entry after TCRdb re-called the multiplex PCR reads with MiXCR. The table includes hundreds of thousands of distinct CDR3 sequences, 12% to 15% detected once. This clonotype was observed at least ten times. Its antigen is as yet unknown. For Graves' hyperthyroidism to be stable, ophthalmopathy could not progress within 18 months.

Sequenced material: blood. The clonotype was recovered from a woman aged 18-30 years with Graves' hyperthyroidism. The V and J genes are TRBV5-1 and TRBJ2-1; 10 bases match TRBD1. DNA for the CDR3: TGCGCCAGCAGGCCCGGGACAGGGGCCTACAATGAGCAGTTCTTC. It encodes CASRPGTGAYNEQFF.